This record looks at one T cell receptor (beta chain) sequence and its context. Antigen unknown. This sample was taken from a study of CD8 T cells in Susac syndrome. Broader study findings: In total CD8+ repertoires, about 17 Susac-specific public clones were detected, and CD8+ TEMRA repertoires contained several. TEMRA cells and active patients showed peak Susac CD8+ clonal expansion. As the study acknowledged, the number of individuals who were part of its TCR sequencing and HLA analysis was relatively small.

The ends lost 5 bases at V and 5 bases at J; junction bases unmatched: 11. The CDR3 is 16 residues long. Random hexamers primed reverse transcription of about 0.45 to 1 ug RNA. Multiplex immunoSEQ PCR targeted 54 Vbeta and 13 Jbeta TCR beta segments. MiXCR, run by TCRdb on the immunoSEQ multiplex PCR reads, gives a single entry per CDR3 protein. The repertoire consists of about 53,000 distinct CDR3 sequences, with approximately 95% occurring once and the leading ten covering 0.75%. Sequencing used CD8+ T cells from PBMCs. The chain uses TRBV12-3 or TRBV12-4 and TRBJ2-5; 10 positions match TRBD1. The sequence was collected from a human donor with Susac syndrome. CDR3 sequence (DNA): TGTGCCAGCAGTCCCCCCGGGACAGGGGTTGGGGAGACCCAGTACTTC. Translation gives CASSPPGTGVGETQYF.